This T cell receptor beta chain derives from a study of blood T cell repertoires in COVID-19. Profiling relied on immunoSEQ multiplex PCR, and the TCRdb table lists in-frame clones only, not all of them. This table holds around 230,000 clones, approximately 86% found once. The CDR3 consists of 14 residues. V shed 6 bases and J shed 4 bases, with 13 bases lying between them. CDR1 and CDR2 (germline): SGHRS, YFSETQ. This clone has a handful of counts. Sequences were obtained from PBMCs or T cells enriched from blood (not recorded which). The chain has TRBV5-1 and TRBJ1-4; tentatively, D is TRBD1 (6 bases). The receptor comes from a woman aged 40 to 55 with acute COVID-19. For the CDR3, the DNA is TGCGCCAGCAACACAGGGCTAGTTAATGAAAAACTGTTTTTT. It yields the protein CASNTGLVNEKLFF.